This T cell receptor (beta chain) was obtained from a study of T-cell reconstitution after alpha-beta-depleted transplantation in children. As it was prepared, the TCRbeta library received unique molecular identifiers. TCRdb fed the PCR reads into MiXCR, producing one record per CDR3 protein. There are several thousand distinct CDR3 sequences in the sample; under 20% occur only once, and roughly 12% lies in the top ten. By share of the sample, this clonotype is medium-sized. This sequence originates from a male patient younger than 18 who had a stem cell transplant for acute myeloid leukemia, so the T cells may come from the graft donor. The specimen was PBMCs, mostly from graft donor cells, collected 60 days after TCRalphabeta/CD19-depleted stem cell transplant.

CDR3 amino acids: CASSYKPWGLAASTDTQYF. The CDR3 DNA reads as TGTGCCAGCAGCTACAAACCCTGGGGCCTAGCCGCTAGCACAGATACGCAGTATTTT. V is TRBV11-2 and J is TRBJ2-3; D tentatively fits TRBD1 or TRBD2 (5 bases each). The CDR3 is 19 residues long. Trimming shortened V by 4 bases and J by 0 bases, and 23 bases separated the two germline ends. Germline V CDR1 and CDR2: SGHAT, FQNNGV.